This T cell receptor (beta chain) was profiled in a study of T cell repertoires in cytomegalovirus infection. Across the whole study: From public TCR beta signatures came an indication of both CMV infection and matching HLA type. The study's findings and limits: The ex vivo response showed dominance by HLA-C-restricted CMV-specific TCR beta clonotypes. Cumulative frequency of public TCR beta families picked out carriers of CMV plus the relevant HLA.

There are a few counts of this clonotype. Antigen: not known. There are 16 residues in the CDR3. Germline V CDR1 and CDR2: SGHTA, FQGNSA. V lost 5 bases and J lost 4; bases outside the gene matches: 6. TCRdb used MiXCR to reprocess the reads, holding one entry per CDR3 protein. The sample records some 680,000 distinct CDR3 sequences, about a third being singletons. V gene TRBV7-2 combines with J gene TRBJ2-5, with TRBD2 matching over 14 bases. This clonotype was obtained from a human donor in good health (CMV status not recorded). Some clones in this sample may be carry-over from other donors' samples. Sample: PBMCs. CDR3 in amino acids: CASSATSGRGGETQYF. CDR3 coding DNA: TGTGCCAGCAGCGCGACTAGCGGGAGGGGGGGAGAGACCCAGTACTTC. The variable domain in full, with the rest retrieved from reference TRBV7-2 and TRBJ2-5, is GAGVSQSPSNKVTEKGKDVELRCDPISGHTALYWYRQSLGQGLEFLIYFQGNSAPDKSGLPSDRFSAERTGGSVSTLTIQRTQQEDSAVYLCASSATSGRGGETQYFGPGTRLLVL.